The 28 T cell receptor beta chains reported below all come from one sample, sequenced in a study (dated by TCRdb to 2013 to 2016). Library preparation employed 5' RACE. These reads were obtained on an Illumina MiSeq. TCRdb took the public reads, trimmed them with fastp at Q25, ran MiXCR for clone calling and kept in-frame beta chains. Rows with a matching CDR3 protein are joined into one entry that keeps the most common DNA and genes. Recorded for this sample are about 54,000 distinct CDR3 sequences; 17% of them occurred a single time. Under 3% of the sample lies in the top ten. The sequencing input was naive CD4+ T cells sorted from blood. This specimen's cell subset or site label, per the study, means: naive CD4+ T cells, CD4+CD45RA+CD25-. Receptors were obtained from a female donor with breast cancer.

CDR3 region: CASRDSSGANVLTF. For the CDR3, the DNA is TGCGCCAGCAGAGACAGCTCTGGGGCCAACGTCCTGACTTTC. The chain carries TRBV5-1 and TRBJ2-6; D may be TRBD1 (5 bases). The V and J ends lost 5 bases and 0 bases respectively, with 6 bases between them. Germline V gene data show CDR1 as SGHRS and CDR2 as YFSETQ. The CDR3 contains 14 residues.

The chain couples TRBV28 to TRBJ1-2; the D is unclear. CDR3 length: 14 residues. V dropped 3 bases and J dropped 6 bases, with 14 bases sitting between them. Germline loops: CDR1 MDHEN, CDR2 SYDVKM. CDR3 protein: CASSFSHWINGYTF. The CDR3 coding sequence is TGTGCCAGCAGTTTCTCACATTGGATAAATGGCTACACCTTC.

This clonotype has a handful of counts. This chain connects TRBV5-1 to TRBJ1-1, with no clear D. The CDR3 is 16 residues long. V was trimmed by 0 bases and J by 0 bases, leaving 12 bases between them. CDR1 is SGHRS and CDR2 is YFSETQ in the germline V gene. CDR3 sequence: CASSLASAGLNTEAFF. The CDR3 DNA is TGCGCCAGCAGCTTGGCCTCGGCAGGCTTGAACACTGAAGCTTTCTTT.

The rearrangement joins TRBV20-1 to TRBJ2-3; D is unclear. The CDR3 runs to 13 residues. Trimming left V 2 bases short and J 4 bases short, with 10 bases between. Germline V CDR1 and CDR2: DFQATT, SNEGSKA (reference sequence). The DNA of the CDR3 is TGCAGTGCTAGACAAGGACGTTCAGATACGCAGTATTTT. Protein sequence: CSARQGRSDTQYF.

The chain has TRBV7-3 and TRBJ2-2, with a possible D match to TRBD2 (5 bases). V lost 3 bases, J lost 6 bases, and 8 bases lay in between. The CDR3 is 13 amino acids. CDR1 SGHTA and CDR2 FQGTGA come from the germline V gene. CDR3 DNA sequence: TGTGCCAGCAGCTTGAAGGAGGCCGGGGAGCTGTTTTTT. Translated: CASSLKEAGELFF.

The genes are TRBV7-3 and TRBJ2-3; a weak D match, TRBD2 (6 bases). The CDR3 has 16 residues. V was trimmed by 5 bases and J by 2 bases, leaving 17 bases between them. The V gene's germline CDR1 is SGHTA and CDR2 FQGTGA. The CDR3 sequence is CASSPQIGGVTDTQYF. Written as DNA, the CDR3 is TGTGCCAGCAGCCCACAAATCGGGGGAGTCACAGATACGCAGTATTTT.

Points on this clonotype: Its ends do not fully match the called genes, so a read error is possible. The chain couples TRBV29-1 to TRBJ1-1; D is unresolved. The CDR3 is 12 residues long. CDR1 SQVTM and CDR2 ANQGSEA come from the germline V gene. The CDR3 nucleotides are TGCAACGTTGACCCGGTCGCGGGGGAAGCTTTCTTT. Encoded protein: CNVDPVAGEAFF. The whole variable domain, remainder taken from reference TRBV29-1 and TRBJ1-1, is SAVISQKPSRDICQRGTSLTIQCQVDSQVTMMFWYRQQPGQSLTLIATANQGSEATYESGFVIDKFPISRPNLTFSTLTVSNMSPEDSSIYLCNVDPVAGEAFFGQGTRLTVV.

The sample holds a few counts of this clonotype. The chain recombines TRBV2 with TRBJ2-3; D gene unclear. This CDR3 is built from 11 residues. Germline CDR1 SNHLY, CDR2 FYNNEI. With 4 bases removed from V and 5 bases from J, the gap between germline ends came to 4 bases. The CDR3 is CASSGVDTQYF. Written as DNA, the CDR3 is TGTGCCAGCAGTGGAGTAGATACGCAGTATTTT. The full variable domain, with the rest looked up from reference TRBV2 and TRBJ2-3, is EPEVTQTPSHQVTQMGQEVILRCVPISNHLYFYWYRQILGQKVEFLVSFYNNEISEKSEIFDDQFSVERPDGSNFTLKIRSTKLEDSAMYFCASSGVDTQYFGPGTRLTVL.

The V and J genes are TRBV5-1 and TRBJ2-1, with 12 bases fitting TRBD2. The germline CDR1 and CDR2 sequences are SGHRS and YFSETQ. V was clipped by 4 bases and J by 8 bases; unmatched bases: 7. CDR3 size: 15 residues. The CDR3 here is CASSGPSGRGDEQFF. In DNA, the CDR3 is TGCGCCAGCAGCGGACCTAGCGGGAGGGGTGATGAGCAGTTCTTC.

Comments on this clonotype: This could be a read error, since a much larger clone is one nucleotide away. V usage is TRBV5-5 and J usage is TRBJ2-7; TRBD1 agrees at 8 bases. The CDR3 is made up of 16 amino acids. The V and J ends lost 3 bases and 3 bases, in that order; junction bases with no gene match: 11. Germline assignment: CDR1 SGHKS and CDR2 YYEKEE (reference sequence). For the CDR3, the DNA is TGTGCCAGCAGCTCTGCGGGGCCAGGGGGCGTCTACGAGCAGTACTTC. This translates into CASSSAGPGGVYEQYF.

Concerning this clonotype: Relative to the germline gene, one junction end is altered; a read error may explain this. The CDR3 is CASSAGDPPGTDTRYF. The DNA of the CDR3 is TGTGCCAGCAGCGCCGGGGACCCTCCGGGGACAGATACGCGGTATTTT. The rearrangement joins TRBV7-9 to TRBJ2-3; TRBD1 matches 7 bases. CDR3 length equals 16 residues. CDR1 SEHNR and CDR2 FQNEAQ come from the germline V gene (reference sequence).

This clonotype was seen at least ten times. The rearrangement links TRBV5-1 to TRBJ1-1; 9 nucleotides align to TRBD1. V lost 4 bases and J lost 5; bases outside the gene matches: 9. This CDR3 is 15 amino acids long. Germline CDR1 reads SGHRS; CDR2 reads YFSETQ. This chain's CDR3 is CASSQAGTGWTEAFF. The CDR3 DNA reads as TGCGCCAGCAGCCAGGCTGGGACAGGGTGGACTGAAGCTTTCTTT.

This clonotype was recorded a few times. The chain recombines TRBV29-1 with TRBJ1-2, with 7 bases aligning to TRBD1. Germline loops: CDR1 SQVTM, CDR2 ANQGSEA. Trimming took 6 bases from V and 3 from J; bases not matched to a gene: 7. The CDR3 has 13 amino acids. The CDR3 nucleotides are TGCAGCGTCGACAGGGCCCAGGACTATGGCTACACCTTC. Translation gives CSVDRAQDYGYTF.

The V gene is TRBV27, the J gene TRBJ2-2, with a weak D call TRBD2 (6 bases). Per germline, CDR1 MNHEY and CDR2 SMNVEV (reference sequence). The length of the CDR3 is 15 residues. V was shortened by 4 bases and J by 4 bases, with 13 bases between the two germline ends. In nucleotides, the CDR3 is TGTGCCAGCAGTTCGGGACTCTCCGTCACCGGGGAGCTGTTTTTT. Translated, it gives CASSSGLSVTGELFF.

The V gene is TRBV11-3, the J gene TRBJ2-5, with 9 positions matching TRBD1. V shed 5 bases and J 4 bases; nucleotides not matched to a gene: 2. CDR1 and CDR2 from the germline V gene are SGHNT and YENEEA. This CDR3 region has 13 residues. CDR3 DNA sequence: TGTGCCAGCAGCCCGGACAGGGGAGAGACCCAGTACTTC. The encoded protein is CASSPDRGETQYF.

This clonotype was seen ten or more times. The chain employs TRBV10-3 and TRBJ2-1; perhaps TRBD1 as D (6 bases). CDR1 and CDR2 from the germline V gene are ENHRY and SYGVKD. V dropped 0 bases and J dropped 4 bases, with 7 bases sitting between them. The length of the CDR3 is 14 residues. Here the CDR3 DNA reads TGTGCCATCAGTGAGTCGACAGGTTACAATGAGCAGTTCTTC. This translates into CAISESTGYNEQFF.

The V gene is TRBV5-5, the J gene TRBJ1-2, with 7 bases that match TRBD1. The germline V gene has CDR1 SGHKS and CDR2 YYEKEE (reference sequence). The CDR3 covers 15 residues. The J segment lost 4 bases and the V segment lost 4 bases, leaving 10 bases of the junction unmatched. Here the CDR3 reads CASSLIGQGVYGYTF. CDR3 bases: TGTGCCAGCAGCCTTATTGGCCAGGGGGTCTATGGCTACACCTTC.

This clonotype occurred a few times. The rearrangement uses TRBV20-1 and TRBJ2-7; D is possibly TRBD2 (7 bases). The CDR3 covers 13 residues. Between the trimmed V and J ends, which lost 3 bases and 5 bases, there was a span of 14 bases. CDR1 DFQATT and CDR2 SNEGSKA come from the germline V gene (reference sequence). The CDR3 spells CSASQPGGDEQYF. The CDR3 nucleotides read TGCAGTGCTAGCCAGCCGGGGGGCGACGAGCAGTACTTC.

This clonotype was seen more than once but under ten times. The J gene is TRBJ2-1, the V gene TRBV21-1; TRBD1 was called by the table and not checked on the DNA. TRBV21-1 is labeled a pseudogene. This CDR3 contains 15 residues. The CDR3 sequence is CASSKRQGRYNEQFF. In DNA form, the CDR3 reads TGTGCCAGCAGCAAACGACAGGGGAGGTACAATGAGCAGTTCTTC.

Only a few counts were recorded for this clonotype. The CDR3 DNA is TGCGCCAGCAGCTTACCGGGACAGGGGAGCAATGAGCAGTTCTTC. It yields the protein CASSLPGQGSNEQFF. This sequence joins TRBV5-1 and TRBJ2-1; 10 bases fit TRBD1. Unmatched junction bases numbered 5, after V lost 2 bases and J lost 6 bases. Per the germline V gene, CDR1 is SGHRS and CDR2 is YFSETQ. The CDR3 length is 15 residues. Using reference TRBV5-1 and TRBJ2-1 for the parts outside the CDR3, the full variable domain is KAGVTQTPRYLIKTRGQQVTLSCSPISGHRSVSWYQQTPGQGLQFLFEYFSETQRNKGNFPGRFSGRQFSNSRSEMNVSTLELGDSALYLCASSLPGQGSNEQFFGPGTRLTVL.

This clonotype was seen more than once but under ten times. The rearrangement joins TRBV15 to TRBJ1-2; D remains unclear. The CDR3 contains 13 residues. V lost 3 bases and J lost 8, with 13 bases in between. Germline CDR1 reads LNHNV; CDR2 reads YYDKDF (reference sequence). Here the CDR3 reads CATSSPALGGYTF. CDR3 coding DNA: TGTGCCACCAGCAGCCCGGCGTTAGGCGGCTACACCTTC.

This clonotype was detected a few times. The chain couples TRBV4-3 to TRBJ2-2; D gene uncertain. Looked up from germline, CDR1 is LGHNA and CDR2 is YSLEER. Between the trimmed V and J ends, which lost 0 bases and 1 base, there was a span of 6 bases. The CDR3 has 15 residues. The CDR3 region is CASSQDVQNTGELFF. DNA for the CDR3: TGCGCCAGCAGCCAAGATGTTCAGAACACCGGGGAGCTGTTTTTT.

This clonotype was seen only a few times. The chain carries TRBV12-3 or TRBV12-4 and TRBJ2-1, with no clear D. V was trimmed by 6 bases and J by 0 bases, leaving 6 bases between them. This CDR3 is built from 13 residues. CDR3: CASSPGSYNEQFF. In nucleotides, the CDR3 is TGTGCCAGCAGCCCCGGCTCCTACAATGAGCAGTTCTTC.

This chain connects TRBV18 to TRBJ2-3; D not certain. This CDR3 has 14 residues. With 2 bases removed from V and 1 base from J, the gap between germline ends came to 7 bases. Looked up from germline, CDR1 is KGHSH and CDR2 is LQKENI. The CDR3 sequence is CASSPDGGTDTQYF. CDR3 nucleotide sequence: TGTGCCAGCTCACCAGATGGAGGCACAGATACGCAGTATTTT.

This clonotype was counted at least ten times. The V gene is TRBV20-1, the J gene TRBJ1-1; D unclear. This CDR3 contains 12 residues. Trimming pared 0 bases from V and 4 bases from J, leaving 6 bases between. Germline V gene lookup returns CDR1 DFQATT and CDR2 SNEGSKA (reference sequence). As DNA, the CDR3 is TGCAGTGCTAGAGATGGAGTCACTGAAGCTTTCTTT. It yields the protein CSARDGVTEAFF.

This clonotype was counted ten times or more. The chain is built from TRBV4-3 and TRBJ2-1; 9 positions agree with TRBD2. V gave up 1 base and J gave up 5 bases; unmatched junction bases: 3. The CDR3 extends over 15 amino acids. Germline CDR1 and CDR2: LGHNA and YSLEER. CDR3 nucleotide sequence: TGCGCCAGCAGCCAAGCAGCGGGAGGTCACAATGAGCAGTTCTTC. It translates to CASSQAAGGHNEQFF.

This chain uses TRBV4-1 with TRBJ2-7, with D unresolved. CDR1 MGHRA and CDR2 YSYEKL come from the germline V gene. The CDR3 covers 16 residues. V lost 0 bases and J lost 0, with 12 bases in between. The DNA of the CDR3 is TGCGCCAGCAGCCAAGACTCAGGACCGAACTCCTACGAGCAGTACTTC. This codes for CASSQDSGPNSYEQYF.

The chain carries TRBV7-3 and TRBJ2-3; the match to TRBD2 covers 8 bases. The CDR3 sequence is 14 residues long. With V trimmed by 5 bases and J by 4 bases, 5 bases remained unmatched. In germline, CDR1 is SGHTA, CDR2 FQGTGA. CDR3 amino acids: CASSRGTRADTQYF. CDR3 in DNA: TGTGCCAGCAGCCGAGGGACTAGAGCAGATACGCAGTATTTT.